The present entry profiles one T cell receptor beta chain with its context. Its target is unknown. The data derive from a study of tumor and adjacent non-tumor tissue in lung cancer. The library came from three nested PCR rounds adapted from ARM-PCR protocols. TCRdb re-analysed the multiplex PCR reads in MiXCR, keeping a single row per CDR3 protein. The sample yields around 99,000 distinct CDR3 sequences, over 55% seen once. Trimming took off 6 bases at V and 5 bases at J, with 17 bases between the two ends. There are 14 residues in the CDR3. Germline V gives CDR1 SGHNT, CDR2 YYREEE (reference sequence). The study, taken as a whole, reports: Tumor TCR diversity, when higher, was linked to shorter survival. Normal lung showed higher cumulative top 100 clone frequency than tumor. Compared with tumor, normal lung showed significantly lower TCR diversity.

The template was RNA from unsorted bulk tissue. More than 3 cm separated this lung sample from the edge of the tumor. Donors were chemotherapy-naive, newly diagnosed lung cancer surgical patients in China, August–late 2014. The rearrangement uses TRBV5-4 and TRBJ2-5, with D possibly matching TRBD1 (8 bases). The receptor's source is a man aged 60 to 69 with non-small cell lung cancer. The sequenced material came from distant non-tumor lung tissue. CDR3 amino acids: CASIKDRDYETQYF. CDR3 coding DNA: TGTGCCAGCATCAAGGACAGGGACTATGAGACCCAGTACTTC.